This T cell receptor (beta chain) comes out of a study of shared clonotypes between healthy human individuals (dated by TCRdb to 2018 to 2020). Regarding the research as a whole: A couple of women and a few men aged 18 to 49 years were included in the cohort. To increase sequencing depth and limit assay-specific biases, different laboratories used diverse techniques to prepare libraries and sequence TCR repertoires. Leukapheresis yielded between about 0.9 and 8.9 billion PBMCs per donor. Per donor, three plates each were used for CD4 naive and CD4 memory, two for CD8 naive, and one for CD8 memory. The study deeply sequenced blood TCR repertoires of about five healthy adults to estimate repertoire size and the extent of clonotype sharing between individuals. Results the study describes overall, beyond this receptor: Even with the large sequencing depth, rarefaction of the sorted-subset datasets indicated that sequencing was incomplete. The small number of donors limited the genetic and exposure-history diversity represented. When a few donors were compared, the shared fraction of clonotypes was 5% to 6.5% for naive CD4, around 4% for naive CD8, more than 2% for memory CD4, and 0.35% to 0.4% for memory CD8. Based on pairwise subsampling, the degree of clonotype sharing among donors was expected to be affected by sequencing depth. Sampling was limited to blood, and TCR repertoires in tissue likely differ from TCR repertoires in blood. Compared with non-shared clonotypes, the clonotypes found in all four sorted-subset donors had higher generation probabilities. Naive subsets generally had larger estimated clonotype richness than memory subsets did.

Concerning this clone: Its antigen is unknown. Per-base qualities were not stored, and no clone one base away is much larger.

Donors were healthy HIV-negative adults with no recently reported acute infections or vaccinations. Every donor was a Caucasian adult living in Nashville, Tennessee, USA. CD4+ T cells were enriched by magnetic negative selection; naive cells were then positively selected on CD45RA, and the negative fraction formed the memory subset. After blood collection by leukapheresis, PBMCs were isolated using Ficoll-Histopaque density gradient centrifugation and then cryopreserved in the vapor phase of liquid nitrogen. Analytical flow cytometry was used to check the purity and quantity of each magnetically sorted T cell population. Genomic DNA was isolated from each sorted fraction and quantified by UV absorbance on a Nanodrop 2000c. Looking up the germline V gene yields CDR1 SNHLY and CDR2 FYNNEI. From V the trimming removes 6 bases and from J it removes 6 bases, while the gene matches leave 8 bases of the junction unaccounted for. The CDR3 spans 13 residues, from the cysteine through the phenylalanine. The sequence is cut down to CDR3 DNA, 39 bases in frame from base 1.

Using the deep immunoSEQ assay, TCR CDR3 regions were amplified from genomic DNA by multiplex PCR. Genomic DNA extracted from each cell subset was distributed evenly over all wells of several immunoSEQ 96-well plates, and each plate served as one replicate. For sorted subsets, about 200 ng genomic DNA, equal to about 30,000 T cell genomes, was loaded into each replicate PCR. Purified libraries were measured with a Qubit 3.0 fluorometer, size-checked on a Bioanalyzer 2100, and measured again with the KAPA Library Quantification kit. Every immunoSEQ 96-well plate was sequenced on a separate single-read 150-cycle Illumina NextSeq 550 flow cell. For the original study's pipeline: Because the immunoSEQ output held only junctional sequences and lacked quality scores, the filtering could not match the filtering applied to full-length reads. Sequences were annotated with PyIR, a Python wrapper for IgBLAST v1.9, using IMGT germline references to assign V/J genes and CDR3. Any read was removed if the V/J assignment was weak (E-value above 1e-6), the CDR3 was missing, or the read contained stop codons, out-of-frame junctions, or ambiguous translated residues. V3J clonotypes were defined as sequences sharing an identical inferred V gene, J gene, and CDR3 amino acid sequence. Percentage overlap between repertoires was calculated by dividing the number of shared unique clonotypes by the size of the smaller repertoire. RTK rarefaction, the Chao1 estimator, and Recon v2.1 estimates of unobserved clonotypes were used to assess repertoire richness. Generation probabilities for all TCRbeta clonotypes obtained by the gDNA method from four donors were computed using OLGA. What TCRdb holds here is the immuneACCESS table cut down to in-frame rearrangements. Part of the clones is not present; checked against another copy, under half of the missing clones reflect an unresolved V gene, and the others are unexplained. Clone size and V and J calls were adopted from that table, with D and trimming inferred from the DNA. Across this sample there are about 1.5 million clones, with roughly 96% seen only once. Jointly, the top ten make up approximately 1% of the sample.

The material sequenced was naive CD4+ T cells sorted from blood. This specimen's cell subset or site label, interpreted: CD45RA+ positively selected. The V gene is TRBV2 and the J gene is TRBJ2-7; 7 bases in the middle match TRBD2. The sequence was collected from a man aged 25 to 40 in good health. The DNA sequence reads TGTGCCAGCAGCCTGGGGGGGGTTGGCGAGCAGTACTTC. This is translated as CASSLGGVGEQYF.